One sample yielded the 32 T cell receptor beta chains listed below, sequenced in a study of cytomegalovirus exposure and HLA in healthy donors (dated by TCRdb to 2016 to 2017). The protocol used for the library was the immunoSEQ multiplex PCR assay. For the multiplex PCR, a mixture combining 60 forward primers for TCR Vbeta segments and 13 reverse primers for TCR Jbeta segments was used. TCRdb obtained this table from immuneACCESS and retained in-frame rearrangements with V and J assigned. These tables miss some clones; where compared with another copy, unresolved V genes account for less than half of the shortfall, and the remainder is unexplained. In all, the sample holds 150,000 to 180,000 clones, and approximately 69% of those were seen once. Jointly, the top ten make up about 2.1% of the sample. Sequenced input: PBMCs. These receptors were collected from a man under 40 in good health and CMV-seronegative.

V gene TRBV29-1 combines with J gene TRBJ1-1; tentatively, D is TRBD1 (6 bases). Trimming removed 6 bases at V and 6 bases at J, with 17 bases between. From germline, CDR1 is SQVTM and CDR2 ANQGSEA. The CDR3 has 13 residues. The CDR3 nucleotides are TGCAGCGTGGACAGTCAAGGATTCCCTGAAGCTTTCTTT. This encodes CSVDSQGFPEAFF.

This chain uses TRBV7-2 with TRBJ2-1; D is ambiguous. This CDR3 is 12 amino acids long. V was pared by 2 bases and J by 8 bases, with 7 bases between. Germline V gene sequence: CDR1 SGHTA, CDR2 FQGNSA. The CDR3 loop reads CASSLYGDEQFF. As DNA, the CDR3 is TGTGCCAGCAGCTTATATGGAGATGAGCAGTTCTTC.

The rearrangement uses TRBV7-2 and TRBJ1-5, with D unclear. CDR3 size: 15 residues. Germline assignment: CDR1 SGHTA and CDR2 FQGNSA. Trimming cost V 0 bases and J 2 bases, with 8 bases left between them. The CDR3 region is CASSLAPEGNQPQHF. The CDR3 nucleotides read TGTGCCAGCAGCTTAGCGCCAGAGGGCAATCAGCCCCAGCATTTT.

The chain uses TRBV7-8 and TRBJ2-7, with 7 positions matching TRBD1. The trim removed 5 bases at V and 3 bases at J, leaving 13 bases unmatched. The CDR3 consists of 16 residues. CDR1 is SGHVS and CDR2 is FQNEAQ in the germline V gene. DNA of the CDR3: TGTGCCAGCAGCATCTATTCCGGGACAGCAAGCTACGAGCAGTACTTC. Its protein is CASSIYSGTASYEQYF.

This clone has only a few counts. The CDR3 coding sequence is TGTGCCAGCAGCGTAGGACAGTTGTTCTACGAGCAGTACTTC. As protein: CASSVGQLFYEQYF. This chain joins TRBV9 and TRBJ2-5, with D tentatively TRBD1 (5 bases). The DNA end favors TRBJ2-7, so the J call may be wrong. CDR3 length: 14 residues. Germline V gene data show CDR1 as SGDLS and CDR2 as YYNGEE.

The chain joins TRBV2 to TRBJ1-6; D remains unclear. The CDR3 has 14 amino acids. Between the trimmed V and J ends, which lost 2 bases and 14 bases, there was a span of 16 bases. Germline V gene sequence: CDR1 SNHLY, CDR2 FYNNEI. The CDR3 loop is CASSETGSEGTLHF. The CDR3 DNA follows: TGTGCCAGCAGTGAAACGGGCTCAGAGGGCACCCTCCACTTT.

This rearrangement joins TRBV15 to TRBJ1-5, with a tentative D call TRBD1 (6 bases). The CDR3 runs to 17 residues. The V gene lost 0 bases and the J gene lost 4 bases, with 16 bases spanning the gap. Per the germline V gene, CDR1 is LNHNV and CDR2 is YYDKDF (reference sequence). CDR3 sequence reads: CATSRDEGGAENQPQHF. The CDR3 nucleotides are TGTGCCACCAGCAGAGATGAGGGGGGGGCGGAAAATCAGCCCCAGCATTTT.

The chain joins TRBV16 to TRBJ2-5, with 8 bases fitting TRBD2. The CDR3 has 14 residues. With V trimmed by 4 bases and J by 3 bases, 4 bases remained unmatched. The V gene's germline CDR1 is KGHSY and CDR2 FQNENV. Here the CDR3 reads CASSPGTSKETQYF. In DNA form, the CDR3 reads TGTGCCAGCAGCCCCGGGACTAGTAAAGAGACCCAGTACTTC.

This clone was seen a few times. CDR3 in DNA: TGTGCCAGTAGCCCGACTAGCGGGGGTACATCATTCGGGGAGCTGTTTTTT. Protein product: CASSPTSGGTSFGELFF. This chain connects TRBV19 to TRBJ2-2; 12 bases agree with TRBD2. Germline CDR1 and CDR2: LNHDA and SQIVND (reference sequence). The ends lost 6 bases at V and 7 bases at J; junction bases unmatched: 12. The CDR3 extends over 17 amino acids. Full variable domain (rest looked up from reference TRBV19 and TRBJ2-2): DGGITQSPKYLFRKEGQNVTLSCEQNLNHDAMYWYRQDPGQGLRLIYYSQIVNDFQKGDIAEGYSVSREKKESFPLTVTSAQKNPTAFYLCASSPTSGGTSFGELFFGEGSRLTVL.

The J gene is TRBJ1-3, the V gene TRBV6-5; 7 positions agree with TRBD1. Germline loops: CDR1 MNHEY, CDR2 SVGAGI. V shed 6 bases and J 2 bases; nucleotides not matched to a gene: 4. The CDR3 runs to 14 residues. This CDR3 reads CASSKTGTGNTIYF. The CDR3 region has the DNA TGTGCCAGCAGCAAGACAGGGACTGGAAACACCATATATTTT.

The CDR3 region is CAWSLRTVTGGEKLFF. The CDR3 nucleotides read TGTGCCTGGAGCCTAAGGACAGTCACGGGAGGCGAAAAACTGTTTTTT. The V and J genes are TRBV30 and TRBJ1-4; D may be TRBD1 (6 bases). Germline assignment: CDR1 GTSNPN and CDR2 SVGIG (reference sequence). The CDR3 runs to 16 residues. V gave up 3 bases and J gave up 8 bases, with 22 bases separating them.

The V call is TRBV7-9, the J call TRBJ1-4; the D gene is possibly TRBD1 (6 bases). Germline V gene data show CDR1 as SEHNR and CDR2 as FQNEAQ (reference sequence). Trimming left V 4 bases short and J 8 bases short, with 17 bases between. The CDR3 runs 15 residues. The CDR3 reads CASSSSTGMREKLFF. For the CDR3, the DNA is TGTGCCAGCAGCTCCTCGACAGGAATGCGAGAAAAACTGTTTTTT.

This clone was detected only a few times. The V call is TRBV28, the J call TRBJ1-2; the match to TRBD1 covers 11 bases. This CDR3 comprises 15 residues. V lost 3 bases to trimming and J lost 8 bases; unmatched junction nucleotides: 8. Germline CDR1 reads MDHEN; CDR2 reads SYDVKM. The CDR3 coding sequence is TGTGCCAGCAGTTTCGCAGGACAGGGGGCTAGAGGCTACACCTTC. Amino acid sequence: CASSFAGQGARGYTF.

CDR3 in amino acids: CASSRPGLAEQFF. The CDR3 nucleotides read TGTGCCAGCAGCAGACCGGGACTCGCTGAGCAGTTCTTC. V and J are TRBV7-2 and TRBJ2-1, with D possibly TRBD2 on 6 matching bases. The V end was cut by 5 bases, the J end by 9 bases, with 14 bases between. The CDR3 loop spans 13 amino acids. Germline V CDR1 and CDR2: SGHTA, FQGNSA.

The DNA of the CDR3 is TGTGCCAGCGGGCCAGGGGGGTTCAATGAGCAGTTCTTC. As protein: CASGPGGFNEQFF. The V and J genes are TRBV28 and TRBJ2-1, with D possibly being TRBD1 (7 bases). Germline V CDR1 and CDR2: MDHEN, SYDVKM. This CDR3 comprises 13 residues. Trimming cost V 8 bases and J 6 bases, with 14 bases left between them.

Worth noting for this clone: This specimen includes other DNA sequences encoding the same CDR3. The chain has TRBV29-1 and TRBJ1-5; D perhaps matches TRBD1 (5 bases). The germline V gene encodes CDR1 SQVTM and CDR2 ANQGSEA. Trimming removed 6 bases from V and 7 bases from J, with 13 bases in between. The CDR3 runs to 12 residues. The CDR3 reads CSVGGGDQPQHF. CDR3 nucleotide sequence: TGCAGCGTGGGGGGGGGTGACCAGCCCCAGCATTTT.

The chain combines TRBV5-8 with TRBJ2-5, with 9 bases lining up with TRBD2. Germline values: CDR1 SGHTS, CDR2 YDEGEE. The CDR3 totals 18 residues. After removal of 2 bases from V and 5 bases from J, the junction contained 16 bases not matched to a gene. The CDR3 is CASSLGQRGASWGETQYF. For the CDR3, the DNA is TGTGCCAGCAGCTTAGGCCAGCGGGGGGCCTCCTGGGGGGAGACCCAGTACTTC. Based on the CDR3 plus reference TRBV5-8 and TRBJ2-5, the full variable domain is EAGVTQSPTHLIKTRGQQATLRCSPISGHTSVYWYQQALGLGLQFLLWYDEGEERNRGNFPPRFSGRQFPNYSSELNVNALELEDSALYLCASSLGQRGASWGETQYFGPGTRLLVL.

CDR3 protein: CASSWGENPGPKPPGGNEQFF. For the CDR3, the DNA is TGCGCCAGCAGCTGGGGGGAGAATCCGGGCCCTAAACCCCCCGGGGGCAATGAGCAGTTCTTC. The chain is built from TRBV5-1 and TRBJ2-1; D is perhaps TRBD2 (6 bases). The CDR3 consists of 21 residues. CDR1 and CDR2 (germline): SGHRS, YFSETQ. The V and J ends lost 3 bases and 6 bases respectively, with 34 bases between them. Filled out from reference TRBV5-1 and TRBJ2-1, the complete variable domain reads KAGVTQTPRYLIKTRGQQVTLSCSPISGHRSVSWYQQTPGQGLQFLFEYFSETQRNKGNFPGRFSGRQFSNSRSEMNVSTLELGDSALYLCASSWGENPGPKPPGGNEQFFGPGTRLTVL.

The chain links TRBV6-6 to TRBJ2-5, with TRBD1 matching over 8 bases. Germline CDR1 and CDR2: MNHNY and SVGAGI (reference sequence). CDR3 length: 13 amino acids. J lost 4 bases, V lost 4 bases, and 2 bases had no gene match. The CDR3 loop is CASSSGGGETQYF. The DNA of the CDR3 is TGTGCCAGCAGTTCAGGGGGCGGAGAGACCCAGTACTTC.

The chain combines TRBV5-1 with TRBJ2-1, with TRBD1 identical over 7 bases. The CDR3 has 14 amino acids. The V gene's germline CDR1 is SGHRS and CDR2 YFSETQ. V lost 4 bases to trimming and J lost 5 bases; unmatched junction nucleotides: 6. DNA for the CDR3: TGCGCCAGCAGCACCGGGACAGCGAACAATGAGCAGTTCTTC. Amino acid sequence: CASSTGTANNEQFF.

With regard to this clone: A read error may produce the germline difference seen at one junction end. V gene TRBV5-1 combines with J gene TRBJ1-6, with TRBD1 matching 8 bases. Germline V gives CDR1 SGHRS, CDR2 YFSETQ. The CDR3 is made up of 15 amino acids. CDR3 amino acids: CASSLDGQGNSPLNF. In nucleotides, the CDR3 is TGCGCCAGCAGCTTGGATGGACAGGGTAATTCACCCCTCAACTTT.

This clone was seen more than once but under ten times. This chain joins TRBV6-5 and TRBJ2-1, with 11 bases matching TRBD2. V shed 5 bases, J shed 5 bases, and the junction held 5 bases outside the gene matches. Looked up from germline, CDR1 is MNHEY and CDR2 is SVGAGI. CDR3 length: 15 residues. The CDR3 DNA reads TGTGCCAGCAGTCCGACTAGCGGGGACAACAATGAGCAGTTCTTC. As protein: CASSPTSGDNNEQFF.

The chain employs TRBV7-9 and TRBJ2-2; possibly TRBD2 for D (6 bases). Germline V gives CDR1 SEHNR, CDR2 FQNEAQ (reference sequence). The CDR3 has 14 residues. Trimming shortened V by 4 bases and J by 7 bases, and 13 bases separated the two germline ends. The CDR3 region has the DNA TGTGCCAGCAGCTCGGGGGTCCAGCTCGGGGAGCTGTTTTTT. Translated: CASSSGVQLGELFF.

This chain uses TRBV5-8 with TRBJ1-1, with D perhaps TRBD1 (6 bases). The germline gives CDR1 SGHTS, CDR2 YDEGEE. The V end was cut by 1 base, the J end by 1 base, with 11 bases between. The CDR3 covers 15 residues. DNA of the CDR3: TGTGCCAGCAGCTTGCCAGGGGTTGGGAACACTGAAGCTTTCTTT. Protein: CASSLPGVGNTEAFF.

The rearrangement uses TRBV11-2 and TRBJ2-5, with D maybe TRBD1 (5 bases). Germline-derived CDR1 and CDR2 are SGHAT and FQNNGV. This CDR3 has 15 residues. The ends were cut back, 1 base at V and 4 bases at J, with 13 bases in the middle. CDR3 amino acids: CASSLGVGARETQYF. Here the CDR3 DNA reads TGTGCCAGCAGCTTAGGTGTAGGGGCCAGAGAGACCCAGTACTTC.

The chain recombines TRBV11-1 with TRBJ2-5, with D tentatively TRBD2 (6 bases). Germline V gene sequence: CDR1 SGHAT, CDR2 FQDESV (reference sequence). Trimming cost V 4 bases and J 1 base, with 22 bases left between them. This CDR3 is built from 18 residues. CDR3 loop: CASSSPPEGAGPQETQYF. Written as DNA, the CDR3 is TGTGCCAGCAGCTCCCCCCCCGAGGGCGCGGGGCCCCAAGAGACCCAGTACTTC.

This CDR3 reads CASIPGADREKLFF. The CDR3 DNA reads as TGTGCCAGCATTCCGGGGGCGGACAGGGAAAAACTGTTTTTT. The chain has TRBV28 and TRBJ1-4, with 7 bases lining up with TRBD1. This CDR3 is 14 amino acids long. CDR1 is MDHEN and CDR2 is SYDVKM in the germline V gene. V gave up 7 bases and J gave up 8 bases; unmatched junction bases: 10.

The rearrangement links TRBV14 to TRBJ1-1, with D perhaps matching TRBD1 (6 bases). V was pared by 0 bases and J by 3 bases, with 17 bases between. The CDR3 covers 17 residues. Germline V gene sequence: CDR1 SGHDN, CDR2 FVKESK. CDR3 protein: CASSQDTYREGDTEAFF. The CDR3 DNA follows: TGTGCCAGCAGCCAAGATACATACAGGGAGGGAGACACTGAAGCTTTCTTT. Combining the CDR3 with reference TRBV14 and TRBJ1-1 gives the whole variable domain EAGVTQFPSHSVIEKGQTVTLRCDPISGHDNLYWYRRVMGKEIKFLLHFVKESKQDESGMPNNRFLAERTGGTYSTLKVQPAELEDSGVYFCASSQDTYREGDTEAFFGQGTRLTVV.

The chain is built from TRBV14 and TRBJ2-6; maybe TRBD2 (6 bases). Germline values: CDR1 SGHDN, CDR2 FVKESK. The length of the CDR3 is 16 residues. V lost 4 bases and J lost 0, with 10 bases in between. The CDR3 nucleotides read TGTGCCAGCAGCCGGATCGGGAGCTCTGGGGCCAACGTCCTGACTTTC. It codes for CASSRIGSSGANVLTF.

This sequence joins TRBV6-6 and TRBJ1-4; maybe TRBD1 (6 bases). The CDR3 runs 14 residues. Deletions cut 2 bases from V and 8 bases from J, with 12 bases between. Germline V lookup: CDR1 MNHNY, CDR2 SVGAGI (reference sequence). CDR3 nucleotide sequence: TGTGCCAGCAGTTACAGGGGGAGATACGAAAAACTGTTTTTT. Translated: CASSYRGRYEKLFF.

A remark on this clone: The junction departs from germline at one end; a sequencing error may be responsible. The V and J genes are TRBV19 and TRBJ1-2, with 8 bases identical to TRBD1. The CDR3 loop spans 15 amino acids. The germline gives CDR1 LNHDA, CDR2 SQIVND (reference sequence). CDR3 protein: CASSPDITGGYGYPF. The DNA for the CDR3 is TGTGCCAGTAGCCCCGACATAACAGGGGGGTATGGCTACCCCTTC.

The rearrangement joins TRBV5-8 to TRBJ2-5; D remains unclear. The V end was cut by 4 bases, the J end by 2 bases, with 9 bases between. Germline lookup yields CDR1 SGHTS and CDR2 YDEGEE. The CDR3 is made up of 13 amino acids. CDR3 DNA sequence: TGTGCCAGCAGCACCAGAAAGCAAGAGACCCAGTACTTC. Translating it yields CASSTRKQETQYF.